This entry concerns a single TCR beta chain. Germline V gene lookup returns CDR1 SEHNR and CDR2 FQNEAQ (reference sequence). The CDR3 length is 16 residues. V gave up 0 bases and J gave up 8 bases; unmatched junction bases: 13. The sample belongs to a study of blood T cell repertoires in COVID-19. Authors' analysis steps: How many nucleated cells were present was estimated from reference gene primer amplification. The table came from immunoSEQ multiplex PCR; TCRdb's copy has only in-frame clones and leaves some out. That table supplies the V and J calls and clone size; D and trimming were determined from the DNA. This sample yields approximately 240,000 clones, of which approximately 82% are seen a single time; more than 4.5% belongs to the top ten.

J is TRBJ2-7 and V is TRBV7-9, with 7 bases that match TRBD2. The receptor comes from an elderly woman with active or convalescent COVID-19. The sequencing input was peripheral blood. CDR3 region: CASSLAGSGEWGQQYF. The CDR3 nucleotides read TGTGCCAGCAGCTTAGCCGGCAGCGGGGAGTGGGGCCAGCAGTACTTC.